The 15 T cell receptor beta chains in this list originate from one sample, sequenced in a study of Ad26.COV2.S vaccination and SARS-CoV-2 variants. Treatment reported: about 20 received Ad26.COV2.S at low or high dose, single or two shots; five or six received placebo; per-sample allocation not given. Sampling took place 63 days after the first vaccine or placebo injection. Clones were read by immunoSEQ multiplex PCR, and TCRdb kept only the in-frame ones, dropping some. The sample has fewer than 400,000 clones; about 88% are singletons. Sequenced material: peripheral blood, taken in a trial of Ad26.COV2.S vaccine versus placebo. These receptors were obtained from a person between 18 and 65 years old who received the Ad26.COV2.S COVID-19 vaccine or a placebo.

The chain combines TRBV2 with TRBJ2-2, with D unresolved. The germline V and J ends were trimmed by 2 bases and 5 bases, with 6 bases remaining between them. The CDR3 spans 13 residues. Germline values: CDR1 SNHLY, CDR2 FYNNEI. The CDR3 DNA reads as TGTGCCAGCAGTGAATCTCGGACCGGGGAGCTGTTTTTT. It is translated as CASSESRTGELFF.

This chain joins TRBV3-1 (or the pseudogene TRBV3-2) and TRBJ2-1; 9 nucleotides align to TRBD2. This CDR3 is 17 amino acids long. Trimming removed 4 bases from V and 6 bases from J; junction bases left unmatched: 13. Germline assignment: CDR1 LGHDT and CDR2 YNNKEL (reference sequence). The CDR3 nucleotides read TGTGCCAGCAGCCCAGGAGGAAGGACTAGCGTACCCAATGAGCAGTTCTTC. This codes for CASSPGGRTSVPNEQFF.

The V call is TRBV5-6, the J call TRBJ1-2; the D gene is possibly TRBD1 (5 bases). The V and J ends lost 1 base and 3 bases respectively, with 19 bases between them. Germline V gene sequence: CDR1 SGHDT, CDR2 YYEEEE. The CDR3 spans 17 residues. The CDR3 sequence: CASSLPIRGGTDYGYTF. The CDR3 nucleotides read TGTGCCAGCAGCTTGCCGATAAGGGGCGGGACTGACTATGGCTACACCTTC.

This chain links TRBV2 with TRBJ2-7, with 11 bases lining up with TRBD2. Germline V gene data show CDR1 as SNHLY and CDR2 as FYNNEI. The CDR3 is 15 residues long. The trim removed 7 bases at V and 3 bases at J, leaving 8 bases unmatched. The CDR3 sequence: CASTQLAGEIYEQYF. In DNA, the CDR3 is TGTGCCAGCACCCAACTAGCGGGGGAGATCTACGAGCAGTACTTC.

CDR3 coding DNA: TGCGCCAGCAGCCAAGTTGGGGTCTACAATGAGCAGTTCTTC. It yields the protein CASSQVGVYNEQFF. The rearrangement links TRBV4-1 to TRBJ2-1; D unclear. V lost 1 base to trimming and J lost 3 bases, with 7 bases between them. The CDR3 consists of 14 residues. Germline V gene sequence: CDR1 MGHRA, CDR2 YSYEKL.

The V and J genes are TRBV25-1 and TRBJ1-4, with TRBD1 as a possible D gene (6 bases). Deletions cut 4 bases from V and 7 bases from J, with 13 bases between. This CDR3 region has 14 residues. The germline V gene encodes CDR1 MGHDK and CDR2 SYGVNS. CDR3 in DNA: TGTGCCAGCAGTGTTCGGGGGGCGGGTGAAAAACTGTTTTTT. Translating gives CASSVRGAGEKLFF. The full variable domain, its missing parts supplied by reference TRBV25-1 and TRBJ1-4, is EADIYQTPRYLVIGTGKKITLECSQTMGHDKMYWYQQDPGMELHLIHYSYGVNSTEKGDLSSESTVSRIRTEHFPLTLESARPSHTSQYLCASSVRGAGEKLFFGSGTQLSVL.

The chain is built from TRBV3-1 (or the pseudogene TRBV3-2) and TRBJ1-4; TRBD1 might be the D (5 bases). Per germline, CDR1 LGHDT and CDR2 YNNKEL (reference sequence). The germline V and J ends were trimmed by 1 base and 5 bases, with 11 bases remaining between them. The CDR3 totals 15 residues. The DNA of the CDR3 is TGTGCCAGCAGCCAAGCCGGGGGGATCAATGAAAAACTGTTTTTT. Encoded protein: CASSQAGGINEKLFF.

This chain uses TRBV5-1 with TRBJ2-2; no reliable D call. V was pared by 4 bases and J by 5 bases, with 9 bases between. Germline-derived CDR1 and CDR2 are SGHRS and YFSETQ. The CDR3 totals 13 residues. The CDR3 region is CASSEGPTGELFF. The DNA of the CDR3 is TGCGCCAGCAGCGAAGGACCGACCGGGGAGCTGTTTTTT.

This chain connects TRBV5-1 to TRBJ2-6; possible D gene TRBD1, 5 bases. This CDR3 is built from 16 residues. Trimming removed 0 bases from V and 3 bases from J, with 10 bases in between. CDR1 and CDR2 from the germline V gene are SGHRS and YFSETQ. The DNA for the CDR3 is TGCGCCAGCAGCTTGGCCCAGGGTTTTGGGGCCAACGTCCTGACTTTC. Translation gives CASSLAQGFGANVLTF.

This chain uses TRBV6-5 with TRBJ1-3; D is perhaps TRBD1 (5 bases). Germline CDR1 and CDR2: MNHEY and SVGAGI. Trimming took 8 bases from V and 4 from J, leaving 18 bases between them. The CDR3 totals 15 residues. This CDR3 is CASRKGQGKGNTIYF. The CDR3 DNA is TGTGCCAGCCGGAAGGGGCAGGGTAAAGGAAACACCATATATTTT.

CDR3 sequence reads: CASSLAGENTIYF. In DNA, the CDR3 is TGTGCCAGCAGCTTAGCGGGGGAGAACACCATATATTTT. This chain links TRBV7-9 with TRBJ1-3; D may be TRBD1 (5 bases). CDR3 length equals 13 residues. The V end lost 0 bases, the J end lost 7 bases, and 7 bases lay between the germline ends. Germline CDR1 is SEHNR and CDR2 is FQNEAQ (reference sequence).

V usage is TRBV4-1 and J usage is TRBJ1-1; 7 bases map to TRBD1. The CDR3 runs 13 residues. Germline V gives CDR1 MGHRA, CDR2 YSYEKL. V shed 1 base and J 5 bases; nucleotides not matched to a gene: 1. CDR3 sequence: CASSQGTGTEAFF. DNA of the CDR3: TGCGCCAGCAGCCAAGGGACAGGAACTGAAGCTTTCTTT.

This clone showed up just once. The chain joins TRBV27 to TRBJ2-1, with no clear D. CDR3 size: 14 residues. V was pared by 6 bases and J by 0 bases, with 9 bases between. Germline CDR1 and CDR2: MNHEY and SMNVEV (reference sequence). The CDR3 protein is CASRSSSSYNEQFF. The CDR3 DNA is TGTGCCAGCAGATCTTCTAGCTCCTACAATGAGCAGTTCTTC.

This clone has more than one count but fewer than ten. CDR3 coding DNA: TGTGCCAGCAGCTTATTGGCAGGTACTAACTATGGCTACACCTTC. Encoded protein: CASSLLAGTNYGYTF. J is TRBJ1-2 and V is TRBV7-2; D gene uncertain. V lost 2 bases and J lost 0, with 10 bases in between. Germline V lookup: CDR1 SGHTA, CDR2 FQGNSA. This CDR3 contains 15 residues.

The rearrangement uses TRBV6-5 and TRBJ2-5, with unresolved D. The CDR3 covers 11 residues. Germline V gene lookup returns CDR1 MNHEY and CDR2 SVGAGI. Trimming stripped 6 bases from V and 6 bases from J, with 8 bases between. The CDR3 spells CASSTTKTQYF. DNA for the CDR3: TGTGCCAGCAGCACTACTAAGACCCAGTACTTC.